This TCR beta chain was profiled in a study of blood T cell repertoires in COVID-19. Overall study context: Nucleic acid was either cDNA or gDNA, and it came from T cells, B-cell-depleted T cells, or PBMCs.

Germline assignment: CDR1 SEHNR and CDR2 FQNEAQ (reference sequence). Trimming removed 5 bases at V and 0 bases at J, with 17 bases between. The CDR3 runs to 17 residues. This clone was observed a handful of times. Method: immunoSEQ multiplex PCR; TCRdb's copy keeps in-frame clones and lacks some. The repertoire holds under 250,000 clones, with 84% as singletons. The clonotype comes from a man aged 50-60 years with acute or convalescent COVID-19. This chain uses TRBV7-9 with TRBJ1-3, with D hard to call. Sequenced input: peripheral blood. Here the CDR3 reads CASSPMGSISSGNTIYF. CDR3 in DNA: TGTGCCAGCAGCCCCATGGGCAGTATTAGCTCTGGAAACACCATATATTTT.